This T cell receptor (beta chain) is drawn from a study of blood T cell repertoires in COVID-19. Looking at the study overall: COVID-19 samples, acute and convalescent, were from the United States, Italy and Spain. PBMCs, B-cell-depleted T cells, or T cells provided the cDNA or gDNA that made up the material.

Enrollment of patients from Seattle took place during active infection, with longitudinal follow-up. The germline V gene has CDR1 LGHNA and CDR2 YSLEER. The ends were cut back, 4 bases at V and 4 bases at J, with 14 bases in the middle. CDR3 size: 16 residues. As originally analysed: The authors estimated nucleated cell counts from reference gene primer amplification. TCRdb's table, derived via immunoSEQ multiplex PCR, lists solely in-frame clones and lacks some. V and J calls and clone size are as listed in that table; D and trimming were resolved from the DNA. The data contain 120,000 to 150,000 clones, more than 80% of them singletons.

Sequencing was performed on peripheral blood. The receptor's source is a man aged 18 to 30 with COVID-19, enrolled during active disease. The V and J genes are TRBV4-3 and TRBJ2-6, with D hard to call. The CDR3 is CASSPNRGLGANVLTF. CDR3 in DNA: TGCGCCAGCAGCCCCAACCGAGGTTTGGGGGCCAACGTCCTGACTTTC.